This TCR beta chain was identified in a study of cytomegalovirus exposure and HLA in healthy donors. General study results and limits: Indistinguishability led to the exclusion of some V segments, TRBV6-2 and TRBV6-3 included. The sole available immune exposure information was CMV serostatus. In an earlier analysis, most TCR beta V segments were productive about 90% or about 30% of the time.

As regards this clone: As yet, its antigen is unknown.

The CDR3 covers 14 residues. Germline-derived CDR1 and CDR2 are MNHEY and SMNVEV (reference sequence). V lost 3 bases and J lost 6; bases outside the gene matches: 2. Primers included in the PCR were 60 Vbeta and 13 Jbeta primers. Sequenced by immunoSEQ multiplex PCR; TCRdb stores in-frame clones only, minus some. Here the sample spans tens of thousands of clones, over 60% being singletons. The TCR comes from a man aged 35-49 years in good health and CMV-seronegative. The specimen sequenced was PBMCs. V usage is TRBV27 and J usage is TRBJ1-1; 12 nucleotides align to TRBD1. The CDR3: CASSLGQGASEAFF. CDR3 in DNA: TGTGCCAGCAGTTTGGGACAGGGGGCCTCTGAAGCTTTCTTT.